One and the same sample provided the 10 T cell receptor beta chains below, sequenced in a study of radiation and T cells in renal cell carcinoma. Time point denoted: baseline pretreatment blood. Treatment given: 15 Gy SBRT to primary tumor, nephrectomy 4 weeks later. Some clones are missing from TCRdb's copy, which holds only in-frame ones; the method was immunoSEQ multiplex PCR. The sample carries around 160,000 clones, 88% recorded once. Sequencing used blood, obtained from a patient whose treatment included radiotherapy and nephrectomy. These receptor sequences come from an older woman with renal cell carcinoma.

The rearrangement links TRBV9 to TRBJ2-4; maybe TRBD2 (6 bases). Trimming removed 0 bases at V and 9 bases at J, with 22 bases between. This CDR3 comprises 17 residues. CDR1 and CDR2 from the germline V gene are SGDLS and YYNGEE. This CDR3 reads CASSVGVVSSGELIQYF. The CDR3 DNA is TGTGCCAGCAGCGTAGGGGTTGTGAGTAGCGGCGAACTCATTCAGTACTTC.

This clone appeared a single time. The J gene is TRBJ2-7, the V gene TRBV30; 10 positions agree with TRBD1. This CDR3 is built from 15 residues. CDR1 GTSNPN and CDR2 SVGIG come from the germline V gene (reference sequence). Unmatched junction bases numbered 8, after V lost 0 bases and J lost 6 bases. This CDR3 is CAWSVFPGTGAEQYF. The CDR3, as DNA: TGTGCCTGGAGTGTTTTTCCCGGGACAGGGGCCGAGCAGTACTTC. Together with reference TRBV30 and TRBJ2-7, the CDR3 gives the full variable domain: SQTIHQWPATLVQPVGSPLSLECTVEGTSNPNLYWYRQAAGRGLQLLFYSVGIGQISSEVPQNLSASRPQDRQFILSSKKLLLSDSGFYLCAWSVFPGTGAEQYFGPGTRLTVT.

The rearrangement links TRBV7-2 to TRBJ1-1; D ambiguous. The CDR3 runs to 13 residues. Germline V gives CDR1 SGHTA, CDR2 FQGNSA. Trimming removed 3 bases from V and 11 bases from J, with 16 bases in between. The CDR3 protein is CASSLGWGQRAFF. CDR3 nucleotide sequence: TGTGCCAGCAGCTTGGGGTGGGGTCAGAGGGCTTTCTTT.

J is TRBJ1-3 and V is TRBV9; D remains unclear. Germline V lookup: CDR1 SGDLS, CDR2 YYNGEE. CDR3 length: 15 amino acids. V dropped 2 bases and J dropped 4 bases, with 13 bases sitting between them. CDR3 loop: CASSVGIWAGNTIYF. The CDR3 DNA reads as TGTGCCAGCAGCGTGGGGATTTGGGCGGGAAACACCATATATTTT.

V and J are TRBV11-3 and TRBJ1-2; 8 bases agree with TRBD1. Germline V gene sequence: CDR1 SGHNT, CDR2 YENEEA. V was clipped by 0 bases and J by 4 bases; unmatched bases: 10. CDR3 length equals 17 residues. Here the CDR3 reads CASSLDALHRGGYGYTF. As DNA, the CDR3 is TGTGCCAGCAGCTTAGATGCCCTCCACAGGGGGGGCTATGGCTACACCTTC.

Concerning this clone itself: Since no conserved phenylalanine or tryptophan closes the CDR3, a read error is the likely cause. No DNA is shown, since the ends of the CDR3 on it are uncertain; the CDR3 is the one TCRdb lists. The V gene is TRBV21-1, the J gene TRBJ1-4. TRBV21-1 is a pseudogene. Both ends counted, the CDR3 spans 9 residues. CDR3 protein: CASSRGGLT.

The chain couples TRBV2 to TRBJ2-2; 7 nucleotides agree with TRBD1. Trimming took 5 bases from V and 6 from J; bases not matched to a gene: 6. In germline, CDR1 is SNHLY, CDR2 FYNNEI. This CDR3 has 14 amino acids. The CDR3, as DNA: TGTGCCAGCAGTTCTCGACAGGGACCCGGGGAGCTGTTTTTT. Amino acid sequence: CASSSRQGPGELFF.

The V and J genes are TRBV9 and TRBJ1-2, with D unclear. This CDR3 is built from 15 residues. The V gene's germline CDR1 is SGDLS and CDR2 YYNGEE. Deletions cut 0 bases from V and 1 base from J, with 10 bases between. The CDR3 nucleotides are TGTGCCAGCAGCGTAGCTGCGGGGAATAACTATGGCTACACCTTC. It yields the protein CASSVAAGNNYGYTF.

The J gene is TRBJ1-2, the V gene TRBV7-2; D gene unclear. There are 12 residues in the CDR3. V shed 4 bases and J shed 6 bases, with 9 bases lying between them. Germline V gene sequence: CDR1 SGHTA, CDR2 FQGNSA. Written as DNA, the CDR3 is TGTGCCAGCAGCTCCCGCGGAAATGGCTACACCTTC. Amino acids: CASSSRGNGYTF.

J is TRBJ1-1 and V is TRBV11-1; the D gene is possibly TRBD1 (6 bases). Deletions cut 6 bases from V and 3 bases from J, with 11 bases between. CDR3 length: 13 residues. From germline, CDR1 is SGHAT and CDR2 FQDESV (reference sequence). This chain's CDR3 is CASRGTGYTEAFF. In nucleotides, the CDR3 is TGTGCCAGCAGGGGAACAGGGTACACTGAAGCTTTCTTT.